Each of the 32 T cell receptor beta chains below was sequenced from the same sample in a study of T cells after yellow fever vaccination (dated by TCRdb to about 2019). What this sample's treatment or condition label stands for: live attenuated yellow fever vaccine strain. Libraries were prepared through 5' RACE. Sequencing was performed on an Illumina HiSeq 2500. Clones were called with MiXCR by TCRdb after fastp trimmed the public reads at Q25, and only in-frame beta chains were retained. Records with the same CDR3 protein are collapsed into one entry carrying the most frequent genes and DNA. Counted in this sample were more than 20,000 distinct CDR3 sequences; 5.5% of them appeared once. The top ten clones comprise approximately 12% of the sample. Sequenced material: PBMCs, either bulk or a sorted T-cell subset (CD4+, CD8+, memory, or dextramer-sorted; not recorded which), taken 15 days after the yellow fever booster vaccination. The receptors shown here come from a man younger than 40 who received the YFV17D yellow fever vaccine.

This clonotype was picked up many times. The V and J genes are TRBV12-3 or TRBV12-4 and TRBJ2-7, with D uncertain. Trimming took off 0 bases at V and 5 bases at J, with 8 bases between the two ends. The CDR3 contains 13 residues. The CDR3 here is CASSLAGEHEQYF. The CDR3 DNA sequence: TGTGCCAGCAGTTTAGCAGGCGAGCACGAGCAGTACTTC.

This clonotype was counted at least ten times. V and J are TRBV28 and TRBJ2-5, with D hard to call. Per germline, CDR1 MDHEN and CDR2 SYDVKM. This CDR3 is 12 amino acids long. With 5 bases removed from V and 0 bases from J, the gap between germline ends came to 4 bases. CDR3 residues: CASSRDQETQYF. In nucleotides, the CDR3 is TGTGCCAGCAGTAGGGACCAAGAGACCCAGTACTTC.

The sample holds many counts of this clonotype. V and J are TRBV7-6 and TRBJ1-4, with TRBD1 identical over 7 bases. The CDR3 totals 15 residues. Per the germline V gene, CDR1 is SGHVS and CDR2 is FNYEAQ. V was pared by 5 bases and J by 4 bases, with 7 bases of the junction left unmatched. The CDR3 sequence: CASSRRDSNNEKLFF. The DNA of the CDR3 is TGTGCCAGCAGCCGACGGGACAGTAATAATGAAAAACTGTTTTTT.

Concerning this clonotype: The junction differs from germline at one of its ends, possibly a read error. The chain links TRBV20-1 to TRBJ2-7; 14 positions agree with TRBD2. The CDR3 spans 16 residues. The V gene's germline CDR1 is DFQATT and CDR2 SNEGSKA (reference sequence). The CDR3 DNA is TGCTGTGCTAGAGAGTGGGGACTAGCGGGAGTCTACGAGCAGTACTTC. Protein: CCAREWGLAGVYEQYF.

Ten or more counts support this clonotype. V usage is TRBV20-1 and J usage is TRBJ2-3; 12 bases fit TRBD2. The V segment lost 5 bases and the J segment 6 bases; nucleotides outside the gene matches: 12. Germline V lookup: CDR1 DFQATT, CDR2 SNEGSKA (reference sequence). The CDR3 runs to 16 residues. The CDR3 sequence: CSALPTRLAGVDTQYF. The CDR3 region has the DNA TGCAGTGCTCTTCCTACAAGACTAGCGGGAGTCGATACGCAGTATTTT.

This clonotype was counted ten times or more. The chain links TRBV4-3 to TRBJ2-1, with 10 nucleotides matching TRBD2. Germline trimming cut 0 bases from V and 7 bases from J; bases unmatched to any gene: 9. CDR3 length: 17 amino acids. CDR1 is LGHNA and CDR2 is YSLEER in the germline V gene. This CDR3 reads CASSQEWSGRAGNEQFF. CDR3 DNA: TGCGCCAGCAGCCAAGAGTGGAGCGGGAGGGCCGGTAATGAGCAGTTCTTC.

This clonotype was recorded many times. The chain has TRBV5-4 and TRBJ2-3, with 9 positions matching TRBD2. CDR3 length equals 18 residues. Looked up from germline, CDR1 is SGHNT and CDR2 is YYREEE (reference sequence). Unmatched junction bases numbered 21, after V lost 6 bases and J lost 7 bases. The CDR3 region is CASTPSRAGGFLTNTQYF. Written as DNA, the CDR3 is TGTGCCAGCACCCCCTCAAGGGCGGGAGGGTTCCTCACTAATACGCAGTATTTT.

The CDR3 here is CASSPGRHGGTGELFF. The CDR3 DNA reads as TGTGCCAGCAGCCCCGGGCGCCACGGCGGCACCGGGGAGCTGTTTTTT. The chain uses TRBV4-2 and TRBJ2-2; D is ambiguous. Deletions cut 4 bases from V and 4 bases from J, with 16 bases between. Per germline, CDR1 LGHNA and CDR2 YNFKEQ. This CDR3 has 16 residues.

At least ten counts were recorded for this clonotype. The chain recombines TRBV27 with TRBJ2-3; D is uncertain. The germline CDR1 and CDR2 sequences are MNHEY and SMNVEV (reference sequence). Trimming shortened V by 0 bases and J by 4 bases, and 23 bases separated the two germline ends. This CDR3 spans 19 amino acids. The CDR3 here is CASSLSRRRSARMADTQYF. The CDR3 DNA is TGTGCCAGCAGTTTATCTCGGCGGCGAAGCGCCAGAATGGCAGATACGCAGTATTTT.

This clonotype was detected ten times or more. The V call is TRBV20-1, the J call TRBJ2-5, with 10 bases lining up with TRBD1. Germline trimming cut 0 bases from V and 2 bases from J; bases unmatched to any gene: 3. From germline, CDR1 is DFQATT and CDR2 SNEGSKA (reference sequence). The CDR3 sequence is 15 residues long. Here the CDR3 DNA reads TGCAGTGCTAGAGAAGGGACAGGGGAGCAAGAGACCCAGTACTTC. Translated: CSAREGTGEQETQYF.

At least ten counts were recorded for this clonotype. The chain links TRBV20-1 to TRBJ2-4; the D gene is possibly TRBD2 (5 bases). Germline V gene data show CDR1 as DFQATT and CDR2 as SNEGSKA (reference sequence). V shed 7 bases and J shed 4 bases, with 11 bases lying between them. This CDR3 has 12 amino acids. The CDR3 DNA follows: TGCAGTGTCCTTACTAGGAAAAACATTCAGTACTTC. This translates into CSVLTRKNIQYF.

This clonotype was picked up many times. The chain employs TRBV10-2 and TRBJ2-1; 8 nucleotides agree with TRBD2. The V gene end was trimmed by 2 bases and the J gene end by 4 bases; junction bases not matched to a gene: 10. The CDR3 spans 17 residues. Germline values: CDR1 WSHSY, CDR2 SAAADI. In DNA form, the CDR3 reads TGCGCCAGCAGTGAGCGGACTAATCGGGAGGGATACAATGAGCAGTTCTTC. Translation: CASSERTNREGYNEQFF.

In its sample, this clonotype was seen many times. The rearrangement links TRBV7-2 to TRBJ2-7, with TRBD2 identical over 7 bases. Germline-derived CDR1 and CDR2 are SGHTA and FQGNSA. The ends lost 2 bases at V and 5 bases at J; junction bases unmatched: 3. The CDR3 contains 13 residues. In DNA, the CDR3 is TGTGCCAGCAGCTTATGGGGGGGAGACGAGCAGTACTTC. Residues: CASSLWGGDEQYF.

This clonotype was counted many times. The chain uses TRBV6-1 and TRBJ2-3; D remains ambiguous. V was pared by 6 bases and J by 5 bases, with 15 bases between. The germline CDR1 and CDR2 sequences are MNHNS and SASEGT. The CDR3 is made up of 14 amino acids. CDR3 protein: CASSSGLGLDTQYF. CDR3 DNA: TGTGCCAGCAGCTCCGGGTTAGGGTTAGATACGCAGTATTTT.

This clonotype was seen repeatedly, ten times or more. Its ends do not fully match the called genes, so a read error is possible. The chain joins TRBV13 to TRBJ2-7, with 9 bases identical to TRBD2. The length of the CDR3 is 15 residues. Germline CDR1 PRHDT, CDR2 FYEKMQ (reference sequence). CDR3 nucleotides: TGTGCCAGCAGCCCCCGGTTAGCGGGAGTATACGATCAGTACTTC. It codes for CASSPRLAGVYDQYF.

The CDR3 here is CASSSTRRQTGELFF. CDR3 bases: TGTGCCAGCAGTTCCACCCGTCGCCAGACCGGGGAGCTGTTTTTT. J is TRBJ2-2 and V is TRBV12-3 or TRBV12-4; no clear D. This CDR3 region has 15 residues. V lost 4 bases and J lost 5, with 14 bases in between.

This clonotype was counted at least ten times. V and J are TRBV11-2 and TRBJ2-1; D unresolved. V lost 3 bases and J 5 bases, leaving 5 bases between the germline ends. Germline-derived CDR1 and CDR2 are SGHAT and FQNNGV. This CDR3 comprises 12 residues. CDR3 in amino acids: CASSFADNEQFF. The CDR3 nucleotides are TGTGCCAGCAGCTTCGCAGACAATGAGCAGTTCTTC.

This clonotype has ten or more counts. The CDR3 nucleotides are TGTGCCAGCAGTAATATCTCTGGGGCCAACGTCCTGACTTTC. It specifies CASSNISGANVLTF. V and J are TRBV6-2 or TRBV6-3 and TRBJ2-6, with unresolved D. CDR3 length equals 14 residues. CDR1 is MNHEY and CDR2 is SVGEGT in the germline V gene. Trimming took 5 bases from V and 0 from J, leaving 5 bases between them.

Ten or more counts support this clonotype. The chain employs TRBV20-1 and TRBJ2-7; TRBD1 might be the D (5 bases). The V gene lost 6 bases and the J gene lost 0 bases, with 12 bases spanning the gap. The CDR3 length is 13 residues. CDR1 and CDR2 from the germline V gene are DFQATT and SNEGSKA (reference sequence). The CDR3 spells CSATDRTSYEQYF. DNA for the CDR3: TGCAGTGCCACTGACAGAACCTCCTACGAGCAGTACTTC.

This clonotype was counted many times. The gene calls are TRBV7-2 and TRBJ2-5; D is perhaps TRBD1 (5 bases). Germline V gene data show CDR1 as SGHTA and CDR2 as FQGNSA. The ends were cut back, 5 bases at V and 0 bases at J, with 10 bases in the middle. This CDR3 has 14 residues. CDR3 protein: CASSRDRNQETQYF. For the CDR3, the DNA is TGTGCCAGCAGCCGCGACAGAAACCAAGAGACCCAGTACTTC.

The CDR3 nucleotides are TGTGCCAGCAGCTTCACAGATGCCGGCGAGCAGTACTTC. Protein: CASSFTDAGEQYF. V usage is TRBV5-5 and J usage is TRBJ2-7; D remains ambiguous. V gave up 2 bases and J gave up 6 bases, with 12 bases separating them. The CDR3 is 13 amino acids. CDR1 is SGHKS, CDR2 YYEKEE, per germline (reference sequence). Filled out from reference TRBV5-5 and TRBJ2-7, the complete variable domain reads DAGVTQSPTHLIKTRGQQVTLRCSPISGHKSVSWYQQVLGQGPQFIFQYYEKEERGRGNFPDRFSARQFPNYSSELNVNALLLGDSALYLCASSFTDAGEQYFGPGTRLTVT.

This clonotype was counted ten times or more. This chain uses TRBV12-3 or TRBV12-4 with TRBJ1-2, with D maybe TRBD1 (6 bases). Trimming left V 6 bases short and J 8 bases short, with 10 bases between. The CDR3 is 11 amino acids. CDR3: CASSDDRGYTF. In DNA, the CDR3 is TGTGCCAGCAGCGATGACAGGGGCTACACCTTC.

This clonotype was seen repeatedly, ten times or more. CDR3 coding DNA: TGCAGTGCTAGAGTAGGCAGGGAGGATCAGCCCCAGCATTTT. This encodes CSARVGREDQPQHF. The rearrangement joins TRBV20-1 to TRBJ1-5; possible D gene TRBD1, 5 bases. V was pared by 1 base and J by 5 bases, with 12 bases between. There are 14 residues in the CDR3. Germline CDR1 is DFQATT and CDR2 is SNEGSKA (reference sequence).

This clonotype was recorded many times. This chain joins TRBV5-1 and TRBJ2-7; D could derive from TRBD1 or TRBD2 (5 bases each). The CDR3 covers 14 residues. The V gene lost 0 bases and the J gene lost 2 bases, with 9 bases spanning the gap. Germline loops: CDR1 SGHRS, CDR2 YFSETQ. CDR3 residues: CASSLGDGPYEQYF. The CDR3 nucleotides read TGCGCCAGCAGCTTGGGGGACGGGCCCTACGAGCAGTACTTC.

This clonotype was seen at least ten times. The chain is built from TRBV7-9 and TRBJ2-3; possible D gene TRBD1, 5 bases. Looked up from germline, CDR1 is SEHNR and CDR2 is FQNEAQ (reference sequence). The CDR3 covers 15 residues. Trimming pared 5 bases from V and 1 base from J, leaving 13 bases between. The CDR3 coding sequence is TGTGCCAGCAGCCGACAGAGTACGGGCACAGATACGCAGTATTTT. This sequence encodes CASSRQSTGTDTQYF.

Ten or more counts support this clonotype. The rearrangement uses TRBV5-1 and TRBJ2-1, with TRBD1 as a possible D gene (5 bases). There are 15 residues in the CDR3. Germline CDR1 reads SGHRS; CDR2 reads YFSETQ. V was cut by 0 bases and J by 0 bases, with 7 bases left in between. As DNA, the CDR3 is TGCGCCAGCAGCTTGGCACAGGTCTCCTACAATGAGCAGTTCTTC. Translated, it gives CASSLAQVSYNEQFF.

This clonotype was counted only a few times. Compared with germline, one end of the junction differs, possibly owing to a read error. Here the CDR3 DNA reads TGCTGTGCTAGTGGGACAGTCCTACTCGGCAATCAGCCCCAGCATTTT. The encoded protein is CCASGTVLLGNQPQHF. The chain recombines TRBV20-1 with TRBJ1-5; TRBD1 matches 7 bases. CDR1 is DFQATT, CDR2 SNEGSKA, per germline (reference sequence). This CDR3 is built from 16 residues.

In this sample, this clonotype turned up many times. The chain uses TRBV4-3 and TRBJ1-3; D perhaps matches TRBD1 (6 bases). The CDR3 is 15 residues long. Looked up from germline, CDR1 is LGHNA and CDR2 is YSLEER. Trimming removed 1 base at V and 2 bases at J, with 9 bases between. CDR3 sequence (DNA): TGCGCCAGCAGCCAAGGGGGGGGGCCTGGAAACACCATATATTTT. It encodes CASSQGGGPGNTIYF.

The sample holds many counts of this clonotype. DNA of the CDR3: TGTGCCAGCAGTCGAAGCCGCTCCTATAGCTCCTACAATGAGCAGTTCTTC. It yields the protein CASSRSRSYSSYNEQFF. The chain employs TRBV6-1 and TRBJ2-1; no firm D call. Germline CDR1 is MNHNS and CDR2 is SASEGT. This CDR3 comprises 17 residues. The ends were cut back, 5 bases at V and 0 bases at J, with 17 bases in the middle.

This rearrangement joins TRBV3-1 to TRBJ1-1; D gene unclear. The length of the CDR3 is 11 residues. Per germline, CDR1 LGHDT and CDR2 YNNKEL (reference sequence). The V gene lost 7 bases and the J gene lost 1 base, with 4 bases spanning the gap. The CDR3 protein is CASTGNTEAFF. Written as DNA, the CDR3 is TGTGCCAGCACTGGGAACACTGAAGCTTTCTTT.

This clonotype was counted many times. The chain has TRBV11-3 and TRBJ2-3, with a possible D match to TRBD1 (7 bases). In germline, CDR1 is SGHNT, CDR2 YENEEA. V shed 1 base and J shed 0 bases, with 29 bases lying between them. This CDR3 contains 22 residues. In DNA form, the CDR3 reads TGTGCCAGCAGCTTAGGAGGGTTGGGGACAGTCGTCCTGGCGGGAAGCACAGATACGCAGTATTTT. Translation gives CASSLGGLGTVVLAGSTDTQYF.

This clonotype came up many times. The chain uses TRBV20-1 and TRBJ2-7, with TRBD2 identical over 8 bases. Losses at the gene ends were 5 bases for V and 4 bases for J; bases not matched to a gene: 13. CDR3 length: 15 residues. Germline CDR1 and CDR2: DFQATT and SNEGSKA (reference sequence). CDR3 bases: TGCAGTGCTCTTGGGCCGGGACTAGGGGGATACGAGCAGTACTTC. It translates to CSALGPGLGGYEQYF.